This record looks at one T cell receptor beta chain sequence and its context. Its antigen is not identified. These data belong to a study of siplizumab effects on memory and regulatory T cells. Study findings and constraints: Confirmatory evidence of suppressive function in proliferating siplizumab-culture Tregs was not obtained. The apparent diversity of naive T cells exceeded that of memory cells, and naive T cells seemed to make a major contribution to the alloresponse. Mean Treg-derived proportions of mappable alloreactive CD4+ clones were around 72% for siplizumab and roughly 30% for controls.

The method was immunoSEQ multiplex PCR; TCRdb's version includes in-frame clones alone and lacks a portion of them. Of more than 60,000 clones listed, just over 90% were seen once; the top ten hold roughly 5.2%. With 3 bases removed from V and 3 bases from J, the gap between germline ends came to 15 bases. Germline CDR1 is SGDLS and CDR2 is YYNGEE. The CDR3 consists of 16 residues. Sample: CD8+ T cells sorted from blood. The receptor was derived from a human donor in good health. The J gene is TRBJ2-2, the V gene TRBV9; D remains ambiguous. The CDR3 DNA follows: TGTGCCAGCAGCGAGCCCCGACTGGAAGACACCGGGGAGCTGTTTTTT. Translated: CASSEPRLEDTGELFF.